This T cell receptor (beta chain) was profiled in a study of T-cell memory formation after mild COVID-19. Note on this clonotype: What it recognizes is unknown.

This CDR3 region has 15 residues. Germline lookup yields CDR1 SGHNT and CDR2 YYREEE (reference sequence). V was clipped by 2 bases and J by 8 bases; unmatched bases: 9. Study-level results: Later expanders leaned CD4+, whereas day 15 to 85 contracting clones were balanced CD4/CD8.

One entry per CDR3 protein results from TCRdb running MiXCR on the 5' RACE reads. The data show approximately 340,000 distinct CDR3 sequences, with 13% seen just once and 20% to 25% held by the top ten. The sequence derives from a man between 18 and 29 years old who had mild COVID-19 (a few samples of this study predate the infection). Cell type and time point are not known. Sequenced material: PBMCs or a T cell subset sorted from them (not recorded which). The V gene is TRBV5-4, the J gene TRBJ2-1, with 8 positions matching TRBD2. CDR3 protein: CASSFYRLGGDEQFF. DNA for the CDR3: TGTGCCAGCAGCTTTTACCGACTCGGGGGGGATGAGCAGTTCTTC.